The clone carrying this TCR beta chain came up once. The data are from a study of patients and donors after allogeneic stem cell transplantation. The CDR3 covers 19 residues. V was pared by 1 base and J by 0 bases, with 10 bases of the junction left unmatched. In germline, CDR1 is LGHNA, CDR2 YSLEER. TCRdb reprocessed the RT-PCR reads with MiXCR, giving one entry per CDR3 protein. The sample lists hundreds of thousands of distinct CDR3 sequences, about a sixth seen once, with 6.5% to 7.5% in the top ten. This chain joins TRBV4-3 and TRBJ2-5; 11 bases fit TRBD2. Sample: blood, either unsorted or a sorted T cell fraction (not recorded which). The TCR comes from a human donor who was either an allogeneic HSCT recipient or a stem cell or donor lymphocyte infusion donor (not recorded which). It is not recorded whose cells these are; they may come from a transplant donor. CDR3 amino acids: CASSQGGGLAGVYQETQYF. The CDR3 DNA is TGCGCCAGCAGCCAAGGGGGCGGACTAGCGGGCGTGTACCAAGAGACCCAGTACTTC.